One and the same sample provided the 20 T cell receptor beta chains below, sequenced in a study of cytomegalovirus exposure and HLA in healthy donors. A multiplex PCR was run with 60 Vbeta primers and 13 Jbeta primers. TCRdb keeps only in-frame clones here, not all; method: immunoSEQ multiplex PCR. This table holds fewer than 85,000 clones, around 78% found once. Sequencing was carried out using PBMCs. Receptor source: a man between 18 and 35 years old in good health and CMV-seropositive.

The chain employs TRBV6-1 and TRBJ1-5; 8 nucleotides line up with TRBD1. The CDR3 is 14 residues long. CDR1 and CDR2 from the germline V gene are MNHNS and SASEGT. V shed 5 bases, J shed 4 bases, and the junction held 4 bases outside the gene matches. The DNA of the CDR3 is TGTGCCAGCAGTTTAGACAGGGGTAATCAGCCCCAGCATTTT. This encodes CASSLDRGNQPQHF.

This clone was seen repeatedly, ten times or more. The chain has TRBV5-1 and TRBJ2-3, with D tentatively TRBD2 (5 bases). The CDR3 loop spans 14 amino acids. Germline CDR1 is SGHRS and CDR2 is YFSETQ. Between the trimmed V and J ends, which lost 5 bases and 5 bases, there was a span of 15 bases. CDR3 residues: CASRPEDVVDTQYF. The DNA of the CDR3 is TGCGCCAGCAGGCCGGAGGATGTGGTAGATACGCAGTATTTT.

The rearrangement uses TRBV7-8 and TRBJ2-7; no definite D call. Trimming took 5 bases from V and 3 from J, leaving 11 bases between them. The CDR3 is 13 amino acids. The germline V gene has CDR1 SGHVS and CDR2 FQNEAQ. The CDR3 nucleotides read TGTGCCAGCAGCCTCGGGTCAATCTACGAGCAGTACTTC. This encodes CASSLGSIYEQYF. Using reference TRBV7-8 and TRBJ2-7 for the parts outside the CDR3, the full variable domain is GAGVSQSPRYKVAKRGQDVALRCDPISGHVSLFWYQQALGQGPEFLTYFQNEAQLDKSGLPSDRFFAERPEGSVSTLKIQRTQQEDSAVYLCASSLGSIYEQYFGPGTRLTVT.

This chain links TRBV7-6 with TRBJ2-5; D unclear. Germline values: CDR1 SGHVS, CDR2 FNYEAQ. The CDR3 contains 14 residues. Trimming took 2 bases from V and 4 from J, leaving 11 bases between them. CDR3 sequence (DNA): TGTGCCAGCAGCTTACGAGGTTTTCTAGAGACCCAGTACTTC. It codes for CASSLRGFLETQYF. The entire variable domain, with the rest obtained from reference TRBV7-6 and TRBJ2-5, is as follows: GAGVSQSPRYKVTKRGQDVALRCDPISGHVSLYWYRQALGQGPEFLTYFNYEAQQDKSGLPNDRFSAERPEGSISTLTIQRTEQRDSAMYRCASSLRGFLETQYFGPGTRLLVL.

This clone was observed a few times. This chain joins TRBV27 and TRBJ2-7, with D possibly matching TRBD2 (5 bases). The CDR3 has 13 residues. The ends were cut back, 0 bases at V and 3 bases at J, with 6 bases in the middle. CDR1 and CDR2 from the germline V gene are MNHEY and SMNVEV (reference sequence). CDR3 loop: CASSLSGDYEQYF. As DNA, the CDR3 is TGTGCCAGCAGTTTATCGGGAGACTACGAGCAGTACTTC.

The chain carries TRBV5-1 and TRBJ2-2, with 12 bases identical to TRBD2. The CDR3 is made up of 15 amino acids. Germline trimming cut 4 bases from V and 10 bases from J; bases unmatched to any gene: 8. Germline values: CDR1 SGHRS, CDR2 YFSETQ. The CDR3 DNA reads as TGCGCCAGCAGCGCCTTGACTAGCGGGGGCGAGGAGCTGTTTTTT. Its translation is CASSALTSGGEELFF.

This chain connects TRBV9 to TRBJ2-1; D uncertain. Per the germline V gene, CDR1 is SGDLS and CDR2 is YYNGEE. This CDR3 is built from 15 residues. Trimming removed 4 bases from V and 8 bases from J, with 19 bases in between. CDR3 nucleotide sequence: TGTGCCAGCAGCCTTAGTGAGACCTATCGGGATGAGCAGTTCTTC. Amino acid sequence: CASSLSETYRDEQFF. Supplemented by reference TRBV9 and TRBJ2-1, the full variable domain reads DSGVTQTPKHLITATGQRVTLRCSPRSGDLSVYWYQQSLDQGLQFLIQYYNGEERAKGNILERFSAQQFPDLHSELNLSSLELGDSALYFCASSLSETYRDEQFFGPGTRLTVL.

This chain links TRBV7-6 with TRBJ2-2, with 9 bases aligning to TRBD2. The junction had 2 bases not matched to a gene; V was cut back by 3 bases and J by 6 bases. CDR3 length: 14 amino acids. Germline V gene sequence: CDR1 SGHVS, CDR2 FNYEAQ. CDR3 amino acids: CASSFGTSPGELFF. CDR3 coding DNA: TGTGCCAGCAGCTTTGGGACTAGCCCCGGGGAGCTGTTTTTT.

The count of this clone is one. The chain links TRBV7-9 to TRBJ2-5; D uncertain. The CDR3 contains 15 residues. V gave up 1 base and J gave up 4 bases, with 13 bases separating them. The germline V gene encodes CDR1 SEHNR and CDR2 FQNEAQ (reference sequence). This chain's CDR3 is CASSLVSRRGETQYF. The CDR3 DNA is TGTGCCAGCAGCTTAGTGAGTAGAAGAGGAGAGACCCAGTACTTC.

The V and J genes are TRBV11-2 and TRBJ1-1; D uncertain. The CDR3 has 15 residues. V lost 1 base and J 10 bases, leaving 19 bases between the germline ends. Germline V lookup: CDR1 SGHAT, CDR2 FQNNGV. The CDR3 DNA reads TGTGCCAGCAGCTTAGGGCCCGGGAGCATCGAGGGAGCTTTCTTT. It codes for CASSLGPGSIEGAFF.

Here the CDR3 reads CASRGPGSYNEQFF. The CDR3 DNA reads TGTGCCAGCAGGGGGCCGGGCTCCTACAATGAGCAGTTCTTC. J is TRBJ2-1 and V is TRBV6-5, with D possibly matching TRBD1 (5 bases). This CDR3 has 14 residues. In germline, CDR1 is MNHEY, CDR2 SVGAGI. V was trimmed by 6 bases and J by 0 bases, leaving 9 bases between them.

This rearrangement joins TRBV29-1 to TRBJ2-5; 7 bases agree with TRBD2. Per the germline V gene, CDR1 is SQVTM and CDR2 is ANQGSEA. This CDR3 region has 12 residues. V shed 7 bases and J 4 bases; nucleotides not matched to a gene: 6. CDR3 loop: CSGGVAGETQYF. The CDR3 nucleotides are TGCAGCGGGGGAGTAGCGGGAGAGACCCAGTACTTC.

This chain connects TRBV13 to TRBJ2-7; 13 bases are shared with TRBD2. Trimming at V came to 5 bases and at J to 5 bases, leaving 6 bases not matched to a gene. The germline V gene encodes CDR1 PRHDT and CDR2 FYEKMQ (reference sequence). This CDR3 has 15 residues. Written as DNA, the CDR3 is TGTGCCAGCAGCGTACGGACTAGCGGGGGTGACGAGCAGTACTTC. This codes for CASSVRTSGGDEQYF.

The chain recombines TRBV7-2 with TRBJ2-5; a possible D gene is TRBD2 (5 bases). Germline values: CDR1 SGHTA, CDR2 FQGNSA. The CDR3 spans 14 residues. With 0 bases removed from V and 4 bases from J, the gap between germline ends came to 9 bases. CDR3 sequence: CASSLAGAVETQYF. CDR3 in DNA: TGTGCCAGCAGCTTAGCGGGAGCGGTAGAGACCCAGTACTTC.

This clone was observed a single time. This chain uses TRBV4-2 with TRBJ2-7; perhaps TRBD2 as D (5 bases). V was trimmed by 0 bases and J by 3 bases, leaving 9 bases between them. Germline assignment: CDR1 LGHNA and CDR2 YNFKEQ. The CDR3 sequence is 14 residues long. The CDR3 region has the DNA TGTGCCAGCAGCCAAGAGATAGCGAACTACGAGCAGTACTTC. Its translation: CASSQEIANYEQYF.

This rearrangement joins TRBV4-1 to TRBJ2-5, with a tentative D call TRBD1 (6 bases). The CDR3 length is 17 residues. Germline V lookup: CDR1 MGHRA, CDR2 YSYEKL. V lost 5 bases and J 1 base, leaving 20 bases between the germline ends. The CDR3 here is CASSILGGQLLQETQYF. DNA of the CDR3: TGCGCCAGCAGCATCTTAGGGGGTCAACTCCTCCAAGAGACCCAGTACTTC.

The chain combines TRBV6-5 with TRBJ2-7, with D perhaps matching TRBD1 (6 bases). Per the germline V gene, CDR1 is MNHEY and CDR2 is SVGAGI. This CDR3 has 12 amino acids. V dropped 10 bases and J dropped 6 bases, with 16 bases sitting between them. The CDR3 sequence: CATNRDTGEQYF. The DNA for the CDR3 is TGTGCCACGAACAGGGACACCGGCGAGCAGTACTTC.

The rearrangement uses TRBV11-1 and TRBJ2-1, with D maybe TRBD2 (6 bases). CDR3 size: 16 residues. The germline gives CDR1 SGHAT, CDR2 FQDESV (reference sequence). The germline V and J ends were trimmed by 5 bases and 0 bases, with 14 bases remaining between them. CDR3 loop: CASSHTGGSSYNEQFF. The CDR3 DNA sequence: TGTGCCAGCAGCCACACTGGAGGGAGCTCCTACAATGAGCAGTTCTTC. The variable domain in full, completed from reference TRBV11-1 and TRBJ2-1, reads EAEVAQSPRYKITEKSQAVAFWCDPISGHATLYWYRQILGQGPELLVQFQDESVVDDSQLPKDRFSAERLKGVDSTLKIQPAELGDSAMYLCASSHTGGSSYNEQFFGPGTRLTVL.

The V gene is TRBV5-4, the J gene TRBJ2-3, with 12 bases lining up with TRBD2. In germline, CDR1 is SGHNT, CDR2 YYREEE (reference sequence). J gave up 4 bases and V 2 bases, and 5 bases lay outside the gene matches. The CDR3 sequence is 16 residues long. The chain's CDR3 is CASSFRLAGVADTQYF. The CDR3 DNA is TGTGCCAGCAGCTTCAGACTAGCGGGAGTGGCAGATACGCAGTATTTT.

The chain has TRBV13 and TRBJ2-1; D gene ambiguous. Germline CDR1 and CDR2: PRHDT and FYEKMQ (reference sequence). V dropped 5 bases and J dropped 8 bases, with 13 bases sitting between them. This CDR3 has 13 amino acids. The CDR3 DNA follows: TGTGCCAGCAGCCACAATGCCGCTTATGAGCAGTTCTTC. It translates to CASSHNAAYEQFF. The variable domain in full, completed from reference TRBV13 and TRBJ2-1, reads AAGVIQSPRHLIKEKRETATLKCYPIPRHDTVYWYQQGPGQDPQFLISFYEKMQSDKGSIPDRFSAQQFSDYHSELNMSSLELGDSALYFCASSHNAAYEQFFGPGTRLTVL.